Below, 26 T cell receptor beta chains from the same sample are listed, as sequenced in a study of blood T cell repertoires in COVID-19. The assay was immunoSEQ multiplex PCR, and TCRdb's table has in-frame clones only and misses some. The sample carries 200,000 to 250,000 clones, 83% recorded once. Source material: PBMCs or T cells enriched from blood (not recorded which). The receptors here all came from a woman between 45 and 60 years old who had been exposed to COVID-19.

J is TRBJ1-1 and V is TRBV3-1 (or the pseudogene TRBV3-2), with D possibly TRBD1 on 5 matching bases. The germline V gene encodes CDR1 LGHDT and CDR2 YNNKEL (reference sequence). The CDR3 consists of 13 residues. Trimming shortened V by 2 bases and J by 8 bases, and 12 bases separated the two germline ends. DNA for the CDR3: TGTGCCAGCAGCCAAAAAGGGGCATTAGAAGCTTTCTTT. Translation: CASSQKGALEAFF.

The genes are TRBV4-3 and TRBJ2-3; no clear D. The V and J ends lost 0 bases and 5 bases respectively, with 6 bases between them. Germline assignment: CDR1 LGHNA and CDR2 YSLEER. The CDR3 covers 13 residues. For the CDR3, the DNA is TGCGCCAGCAGCCAAGATCTAGGAGATACGCAGTATTTT. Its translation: CASSQDLGDTQYF.

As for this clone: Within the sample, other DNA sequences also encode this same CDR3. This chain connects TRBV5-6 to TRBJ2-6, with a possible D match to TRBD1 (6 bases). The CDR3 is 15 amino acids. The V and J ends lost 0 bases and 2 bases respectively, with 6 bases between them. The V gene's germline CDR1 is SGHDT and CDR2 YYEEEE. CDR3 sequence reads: CASSLGGPGANVLTF. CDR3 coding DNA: TGTGCCAGCAGCTTGGGGGGGCCTGGGGCCAACGTCCTGACTTTC.

The CDR3: CASSKRGRDETQYF. CDR3 nucleotide sequence: TGTGCCAGTAGTAAAAGGGGGCGCGATGAGACCCAGTACTTC. The chain recombines TRBV19 with TRBJ2-5; TRBD1 matches 7 bases. The CDR3 runs to 14 residues. Per the germline V gene, CDR1 is LNHDA and CDR2 is SQIVND (reference sequence). The V gene end was trimmed by 4 bases and the J gene end by 5 bases; junction bases not matched to a gene: 7. Filled out from reference TRBV19 and TRBJ2-5, the complete variable domain reads DGGITQSPKYLFRKEGQNVTLSCEQNLNHDAMYWYRQDPGQGLRLIYYSQIVNDFQKGDIAEGYSVSREKKESFPLTVTSAQKNPTAFYLCASSKRGRDETQYFGPGTRLLVL.

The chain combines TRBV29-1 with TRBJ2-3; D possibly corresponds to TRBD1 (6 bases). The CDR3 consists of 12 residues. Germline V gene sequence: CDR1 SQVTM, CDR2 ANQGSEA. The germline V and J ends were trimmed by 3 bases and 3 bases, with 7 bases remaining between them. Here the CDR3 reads CSVEDSTDTQYF. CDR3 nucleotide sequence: TGCAGCGTTGAGGACAGTACAGATACGCAGTATTTT.

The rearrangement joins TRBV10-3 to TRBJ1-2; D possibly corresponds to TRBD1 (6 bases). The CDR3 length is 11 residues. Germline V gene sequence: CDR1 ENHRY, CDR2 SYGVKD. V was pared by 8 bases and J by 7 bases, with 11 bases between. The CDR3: CAIGDIPGYTF. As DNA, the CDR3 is TGTGCCATCGGGGACATACCTGGCTACACCTTC.

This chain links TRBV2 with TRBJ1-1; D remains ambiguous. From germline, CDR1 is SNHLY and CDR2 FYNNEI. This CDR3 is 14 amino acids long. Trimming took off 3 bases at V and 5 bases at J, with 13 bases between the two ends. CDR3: CASSDGGSKTEAFF. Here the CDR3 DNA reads TGTGCCAGCAGTGATGGAGGGAGTAAGACTGAAGCTTTCTTT. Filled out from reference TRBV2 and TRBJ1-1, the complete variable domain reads EPEVTQTPSHQVTQMGQEVILRCVPISNHLYFYWYRQILGQKVEFLVSFYNNEISEKSEIFDDQFSVERPDGSNFTLKIRSTKLEDSAMYFCASSDGGSKTEAFFGQGTRLTVV.

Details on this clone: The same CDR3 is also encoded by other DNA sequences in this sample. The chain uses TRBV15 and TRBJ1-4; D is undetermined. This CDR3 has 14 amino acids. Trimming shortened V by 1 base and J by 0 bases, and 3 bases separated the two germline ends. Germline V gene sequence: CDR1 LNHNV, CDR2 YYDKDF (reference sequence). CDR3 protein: CATSRAATNEKLFF. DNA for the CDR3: TGTGCCACCAGCAGAGCCGCAACTAATGAAAAACTGTTTTTT.

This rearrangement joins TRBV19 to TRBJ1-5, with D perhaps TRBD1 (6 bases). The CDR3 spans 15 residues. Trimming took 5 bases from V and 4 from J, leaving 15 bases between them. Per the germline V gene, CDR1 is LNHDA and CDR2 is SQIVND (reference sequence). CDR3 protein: CASSVGGARNQPQHF. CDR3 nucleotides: TGTGCCAGTAGTGTCGGGGGGGCGCGGAATCAGCCCCAGCATTTT.

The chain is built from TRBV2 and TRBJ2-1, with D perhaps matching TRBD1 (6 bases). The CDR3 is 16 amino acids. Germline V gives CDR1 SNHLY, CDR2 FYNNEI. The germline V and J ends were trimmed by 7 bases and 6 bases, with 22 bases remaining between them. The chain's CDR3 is CASIHREPLTGNEQFF. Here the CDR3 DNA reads TGTGCCAGCATACACAGGGAACCATTAACGGGCAATGAGCAGTTCTTC.

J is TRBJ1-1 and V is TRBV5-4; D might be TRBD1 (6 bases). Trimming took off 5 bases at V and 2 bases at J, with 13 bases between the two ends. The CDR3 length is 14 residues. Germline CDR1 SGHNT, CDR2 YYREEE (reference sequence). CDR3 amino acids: CASRAGQTNTEAFF. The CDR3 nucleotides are TGTGCCAGCAGGGCAGGACAGACCAACACTGAAGCTTTCTTT.

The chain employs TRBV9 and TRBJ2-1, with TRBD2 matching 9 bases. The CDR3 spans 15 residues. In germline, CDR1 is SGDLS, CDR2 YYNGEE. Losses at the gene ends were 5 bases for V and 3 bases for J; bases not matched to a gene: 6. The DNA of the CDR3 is TGTGCCAGCAGTGCGAGCGGGGGGATCTACAATGAGCAGTTCTTC. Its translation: CASSASGGIYNEQFF. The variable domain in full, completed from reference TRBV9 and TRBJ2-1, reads DSGVTQTPKHLITATGQRVTLRCSPRSGDLSVYWYQQSLDQGLQFLIQYYNGEERAKGNILERFSAQQFPDLHSELNLSSLELGDSALYFCASSASGGIYNEQFFGPGTRLTVL.

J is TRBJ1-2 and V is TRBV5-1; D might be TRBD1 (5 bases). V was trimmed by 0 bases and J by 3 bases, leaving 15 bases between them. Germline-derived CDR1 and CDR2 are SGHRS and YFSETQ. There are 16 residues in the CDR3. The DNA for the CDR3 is TGCGCCAGCAGCTTGGGTCACGCAGGGCTGGACTATGGCTACACCTTC. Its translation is CASSLGHAGLDYGYTF.

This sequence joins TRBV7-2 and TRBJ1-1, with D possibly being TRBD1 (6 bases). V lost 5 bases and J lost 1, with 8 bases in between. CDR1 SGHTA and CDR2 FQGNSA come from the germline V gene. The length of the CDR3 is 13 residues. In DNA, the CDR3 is TGTGCCAGCAGCCTACAGGGGAACACTGAAGCTTTCTTT. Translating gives CASSLQGNTEAFF.

The CDR3 sequence is CASSLDRNSPLHF. The CDR3 coding sequence is TGTGCCAGCAGCTTAGACAGGAATTCACCCCTCCACTTT. This chain links TRBV5-6 with TRBJ1-6; possibly TRBD1 for D (6 bases). The CDR3 sequence is 13 residues long. Germline CDR1 SGHDT, CDR2 YYEEEE. V lost 2 bases to trimming and J lost 7 bases, with 7 bases between them.

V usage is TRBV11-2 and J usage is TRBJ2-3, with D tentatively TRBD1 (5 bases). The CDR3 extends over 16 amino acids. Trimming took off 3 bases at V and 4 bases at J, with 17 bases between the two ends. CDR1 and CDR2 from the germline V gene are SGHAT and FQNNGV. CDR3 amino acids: CASSFPRAGMADTQYF. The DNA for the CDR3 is TGTGCCAGCAGCTTCCCCCGGGCAGGGATGGCAGATACGCAGTATTTT. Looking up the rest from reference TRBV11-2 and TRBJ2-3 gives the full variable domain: EAGVAQSPRYKIIEKRQSVAFWCNPISGHATLYWYQQILGQGPKLLIQFQNNGVVDDSQLPKDRFSAERLKGVDSTLKIQPAKLEDSAVYLCASSFPRAGMADTQYFGPGTRLTVL.

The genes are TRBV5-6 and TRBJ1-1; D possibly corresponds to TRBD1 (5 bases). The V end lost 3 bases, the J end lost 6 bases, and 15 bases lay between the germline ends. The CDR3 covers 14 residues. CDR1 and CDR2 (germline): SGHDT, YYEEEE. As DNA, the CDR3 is TGTGCCAGCAGCTCCCTCAGGGTAGTAGCTGAAGCTTTCTTT. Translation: CASSSLRVVAEAFF.

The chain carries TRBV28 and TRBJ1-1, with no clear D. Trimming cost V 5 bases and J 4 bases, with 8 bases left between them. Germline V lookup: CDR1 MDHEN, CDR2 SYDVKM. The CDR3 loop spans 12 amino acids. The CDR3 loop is CASSILRTEAFF. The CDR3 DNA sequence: TGTGCCAGCAGTATCCTTCGCACTGAAGCTTTCTTT.

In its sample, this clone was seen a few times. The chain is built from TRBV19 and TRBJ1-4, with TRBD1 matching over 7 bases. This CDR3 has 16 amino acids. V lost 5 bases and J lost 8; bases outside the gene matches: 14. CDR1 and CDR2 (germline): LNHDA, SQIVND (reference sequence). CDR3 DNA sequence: TGTGCCAGTAGTCTCGGTGGTGGAGGGGGCGGCGAAAAACTGTTTTTT. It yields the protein CASSLGGGGGGEKLFF.

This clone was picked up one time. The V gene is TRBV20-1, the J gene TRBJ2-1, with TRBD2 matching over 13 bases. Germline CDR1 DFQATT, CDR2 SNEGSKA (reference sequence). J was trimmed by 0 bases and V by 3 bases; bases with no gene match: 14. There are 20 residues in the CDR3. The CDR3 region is CSASRVPGLAGTSSYNEQFF. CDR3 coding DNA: TGCAGTGCTAGTCGCGTGCCGGGACTAGCGGGGACCAGCTCCTACAATGAGCAGTTCTTC.

The CDR3 is CASSLQRGEKLFF. The CDR3 DNA reads TGTGCCAGCAGCTTACAGAGAGGGGAAAAACTGTTTTTT. The chain combines TRBV7-2 with TRBJ1-4; D is ambiguous. The CDR3 runs to 13 residues. Germline CDR1 reads SGHTA; CDR2 reads FQGNSA. Trimming pared 2 bases from V and 8 bases from J, leaving 9 bases between. The full variable domain, rest sourced from reference TRBV7-2 and TRBJ1-4, is GAGVSQSPSNKVTEKGKDVELRCDPISGHTALYWYRQSLGQGLEFLIYFQGNSAPDKSGLPSDRFSAERTGGSVSTLTIQRTQQEDSAVYLCASSLQRGEKLFFGSGTQLSVL.

The CDR3 DNA is TGTGCCAGCAGCCGTGGGTTGAGGGCTTTGACAGATACGCAGTATTTT. Translation: CASSRGLRALTDTQYF. This chain links TRBV7-8 with TRBJ2-3; D is perhaps TRBD2 (5 bases). The CDR3 spans 16 residues. Germline CDR1 reads SGHVS; CDR2 reads FQNEAQ. V was shortened by 5 bases and J by 3 bases, with 18 bases between the two germline ends.

CDR3 in amino acids: CASSAQRGTGNEKLFF. In DNA form, the CDR3 reads TGTGCCAGCAGTGCCCAAAGGGGGACAGGAAATGAAAAACTGTTTTTT. The chain employs TRBV25-1 and TRBJ1-4; 8 nucleotides align to TRBD1. The ends lost 4 bases at V and 5 bases at J; junction bases unmatched: 9. Germline V gene sequence: CDR1 MGHDK, CDR2 SYGVNS. The CDR3 contains 16 residues.

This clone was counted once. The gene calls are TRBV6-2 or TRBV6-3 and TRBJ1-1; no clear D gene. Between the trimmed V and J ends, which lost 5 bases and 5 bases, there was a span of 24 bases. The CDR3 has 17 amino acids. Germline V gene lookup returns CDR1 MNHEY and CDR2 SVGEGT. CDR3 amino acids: CASSIGSRREGKTEAFF. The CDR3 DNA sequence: TGTGCCAGCAGTATCGGAAGCCGACGGGAAGGGAAGACTGAAGCTTTCTTT.

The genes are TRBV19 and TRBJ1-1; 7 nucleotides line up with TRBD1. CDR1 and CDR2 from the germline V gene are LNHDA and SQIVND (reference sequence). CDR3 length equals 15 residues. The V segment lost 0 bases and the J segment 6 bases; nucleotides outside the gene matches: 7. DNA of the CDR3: TGTGCCAGTAGTATAGATCAGCAAGGGGGCCCTGAAGCTTTCTTT. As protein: CASSIDQQGGPEAFF.

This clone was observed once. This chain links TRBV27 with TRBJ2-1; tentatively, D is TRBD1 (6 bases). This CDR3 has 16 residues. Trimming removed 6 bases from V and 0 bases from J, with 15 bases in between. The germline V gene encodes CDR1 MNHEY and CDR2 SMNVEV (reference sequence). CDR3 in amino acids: CASRKRLDSSYNEQFF. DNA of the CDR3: TGTGCCAGCAGAAAGAGACTGGACAGCTCCTACAATGAGCAGTTCTTC.